The next 15 T cell receptor beta chains were all read from a single sample in a study of blood T cells in healthy people across ages. The use of a sample-barcoded 5' primer and a J-beta primer mix characterized a second PCR of about 7 to 12 cycles. TCRdb fed the 5' RACE reads into MiXCR, producing one record per CDR3 protein. This sample carries about 680,000 distinct CDR3 sequences, around 49% of them seen once, and the ten largest clones take roughly 31%. The sample was blood. These TCRs come from a woman aged 60 to 75 in good health.

The rearrangement links TRBV28 to TRBJ2-7; D remains unclear. Deletions cut 2 bases from V and 12 bases from J, with 17 bases between. This CDR3 region has 13 residues. The germline CDR1 and CDR2 sequences are MDHEN and SYDVKM. DNA for the CDR3: TGTGCCAGCAGTTTACACAGTCGGGCGACCCGGTACTTC. Its translation is CASSLHSRATRYF.

This chain connects TRBV7-2 to TRBJ1-2; D possibly corresponds to TRBD1 (5 bases). Germline-derived CDR1 and CDR2 are SGHTA and FQGNSA. Trimming removed 4 bases from V and 7 bases from J, with 16 bases in between. The CDR3 runs to 14 residues. This CDR3 is CASSSEGRGRGYTF. In nucleotides, the CDR3 is TGTGCCAGCAGCTCCGAGGGGAGGGGACGTGGCTACACCTTC.

The chain combines TRBV12-3 or TRBV12-4 with TRBJ2-4; 9 positions match TRBD2. The CDR3 is 15 amino acids. J lost 13 bases, V lost 5 bases, and 15 bases had no gene match. Here the CDR3 DNA reads TGTGCCAGCAGTCTGGGTAGCGGGAGTATCTACGGGCAGTACTTC. It codes for CASSLGSGSIYGQYF.

CDR3 loop: CSATDGTGGNEQFF. DNA of the CDR3: TGCAGTGCTACTGACGGGACAGGGGGAAATGAGCAGTTCTTC. This rearrangement joins TRBV20-1 to TRBJ2-1; 11 bases agree with TRBD1. Per germline, CDR1 DFQATT and CDR2 SNEGSKA (reference sequence). J gave up 7 bases and V 4 bases, and 6 bases lay outside the gene matches. This CDR3 comprises 14 residues.

The V and J genes are TRBV6-2 or TRBV6-3 and TRBJ2-2, with unresolved D. The CDR3 covers 12 residues. With 6 bases removed from V and 5 bases from J, the gap between germline ends came to 7 bases. The germline V gene encodes CDR1 MNHEY and CDR2 SVGEGT. CDR3 loop: CASRSNTGELFF. In DNA form, the CDR3 reads TGTGCCAGCAGGTCAAATACCGGGGAGCTGTTTTTT.

This clonotype turned up a few times. The chain joins TRBV25-1 to TRBJ2-1, with D perhaps TRBD1 or TRBD2 (5 bases each). In germline, CDR1 is MGHDK, CDR2 SYGVNS. The CDR3 covers 16 residues. V shed 4 bases and J shed 2 bases, with 15 bases lying between them. CDR3 protein: CASSVTRDRAYNEQFF. CDR3 bases: TGTGCCAGCAGTGTGACCCGGGACCGGGCCTACAATGAGCAGTTCTTC.

This clonotype was seen at least ten times. V usage is TRBV15 and J usage is TRBJ2-1, with D possibly matching TRBD2 (6 bases). The CDR3 spans 14 residues. V lost 4 bases and J lost 8, with 15 bases in between. Per germline, CDR1 LNHNV and CDR2 YYDKDF (reference sequence). The CDR3 DNA is TGTGCCACCAGCAAGGGACTTACGGGGTATGAGCAGTTCTTC. Amino acids: CATSKGLTGYEQFF.

V and J are TRBV3-1 and TRBJ2-3, with a possible D match to TRBD1 (6 bases). Germline V lookup: CDR1 LGHDT, CDR2 YNNKEL (reference sequence). The length of the CDR3 is 17 residues. The V end was cut by 2 bases, the J end by 3 bases, with 18 bases between. The CDR3, as DNA: TGTGCCAGCAGCCAACTAGGGCCGGGACAACCGACAGATACGCAGTATTTT. Amino acid sequence: CASSQLGPGQPTDTQYF.

This clonotype was seen more than once but under ten times. The rearrangement uses TRBV7-2 and TRBJ2-3, with D possibly being TRBD2 (6 bases). CDR3 length: 17 amino acids. Germline loops: CDR1 SGHTA, CDR2 FQGNSA. V lost 5 bases, J lost 0 bases, and 18 bases lay in between. The CDR3 spells CASSRTGLRGSTDTQYF. CDR3 bases: TGTGCCAGCAGCCGGACCGGCCTACGGGGGAGCACAGATACGCAGTATTTT.

This chain links TRBV27 with TRBJ2-3; D may be TRBD1 (6 bases). V was clipped by 6 bases and J by 4 bases, with 14 bases between them. Germline CDR1 MNHEY, CDR2 SMNVEV (reference sequence). The CDR3 is 14 amino acids. CDR3 residues: CASRGVRGSDTQYF. The CDR3 DNA reads TGTGCCAGCAGAGGGGTTAGGGGGTCAGATACGCAGTATTTT.

This clonotype came up a few times. This chain joins TRBV12-3 or TRBV12-4 and TRBJ2-1; 9 bases are shared with TRBD2. CDR3 length: 16 amino acids. V shed 2 bases and J 3 bases; nucleotides not matched to a gene: 5. This CDR3 reads CASSLMRLADYNEQFF. Here the CDR3 DNA reads TGTGCCAGCAGTTTAATGAGACTAGCGGACTACAATGAGCAGTTCTTC.

This clonotype was observed many times. The genes are TRBV29-1 and TRBJ1-2; possible D gene TRBD1, 6 bases. Trimming shortened V by 5 bases and J by 11 bases, and 15 bases separated the two germline ends. The length of the CDR3 is 11 residues. The germline CDR1 and CDR2 sequences are SQVTM and ANQGSEA. The CDR3 is CSVYFGGRYTF. The CDR3 bases are TGCAGCGTTTATTTTGGGGGGCGGTACACCTTC.

This clonotype was observed a single time. The genes are TRBV7-3 and TRBJ2-3; D is possibly TRBD2 (5 bases). This CDR3 contains 17 residues. The germline CDR1 and CDR2 sequences are SGHTA and FQGTGA. V was clipped by 2 bases and J by 6 bases, with 21 bases between them. CDR3 sequence reads: CASSLLSLSGSSDTQYF. CDR3 bases: TGTGCCAGCAGCTTATTGTCCCTGAGTGGGAGTTCGGATACGCAGTATTTT.

This sequence joins TRBV25-1 and TRBJ1-3; 7 bases agree with TRBD1. V gave up 3 bases and J gave up 4 bases; unmatched junction bases: 6. The CDR3 length is 15 residues. Germline V gene lookup returns CDR1 MGHDK and CDR2 SYGVNS. CDR3 in amino acids: CASSDTTGIGNTIYF. DNA of the CDR3: TGTGCCAGCAGTGACACGACAGGGATCGGAAACACCATATATTTT.

This clonotype was seen only a few times. V usage is TRBV5-4 and J usage is TRBJ2-5; 11 nucleotides align to TRBD1. This CDR3 is built from 18 residues. V lost 1 base to trimming and J lost 2 bases; unmatched junction nucleotides: 10. Germline CDR1 and CDR2: SGHNT and YYREEE (reference sequence). This CDR3 reads CASSLNRDRGVIQETQYF. CDR3 DNA: TGTGCCAGCAGCTTGAACCGGGACAGGGGGGTCATTCAAGAGACCCAGTACTTC.